A selection of T cell receptor beta chains follows, all from one sample in a study of CD8+ T cells in alopecia areata. Produced via immunoSEQ multiplex PCR; TCRdb's table is partial and in-frame only. The sample includes around 5,400 clones, roughly 60% of them seen just once. Sequenced: skin. The receptors were gathered from a human donor with alopecia areata. Each CDR3 is given with its conserved first and last residue. The order of the fields is J gene, clone size, D gene, V gene, CDR3 DNA, CDR3 protein. D genes are given only for firm matches. The size entry is marked missing in some rows and otherwise reads once, few, many or a size class.

>TRBJ2-1|-|TRBD2|TRBV9
TGTGCCAGCAGTCTCCACCCCGGGACTAGCGGGAGCAATGAGCAGTTCTTC
CASSLHPGTSGSNEQFF
>TRBJ2-3|few|TRBD2|TRBV11-2
TGTGCCAGCAGGCCGGGGGGGCCTGTCGATACGCAGTATTTT
CASRPGGPVDTQYF
>TRBJ2-1|-|-|TRBV5-1
TGCGCCAGCAGCTTGGCCCCTGGAGGTGGCCACAATGAGCAGTTCTTC
CASSLAPGGGHNEQFF
>TRBJ2-7|-|-|TRBV10-3
TGTGCCATCAGTGAGTCGTTTTTGGCGCGAAGCTCCTACGAGCAGTACTTC
CAISESFLARSSYEQYF
>TRBJ1-5|-|-|TRBV6-5
TGTGCCAGCAGTTACTCGGGGTGGAATCAGCCCCAGCATTTT
CASSYSGWNQPQHF
>TRBJ1-5|once|-|TRBV27
TGTGCCAGCTTACTAACGGTTAGGGCGGAACAGCCCCAGCATTTT
CASLLTVRAEQPQHF
>TRBJ2-2|-|-|TRBV19
TGTGCCAGTAGTATAGAAGACTTATTTCTCGGGGAGCTGTTTTTT
CASSIEDLFLGELFF
>TRBJ2-7|few|-|TRBV2
TGTGCCTCAGTTAGGGACATGTACTACGAGCAGTACTTC
CASVRDMYYEQYF
>TRBJ1-6|-|-|TRBV11-2
TGTGCCAGCAGCCCTCCAGGGGCATCCTATAATTCACCCCTCCACTTT
CASSPPGASYNSPLHF
>TRBJ2-6|few|-|TRBV15
TGTGCCACCAGTACTTCCTCCTCCGGGGCCAACGTCCTGACTTTC
CATSTSSSGANVLTF
>TRBJ2-7|-|-|TRBV30
TGTGCCTGCTGGACAGCTGCGAACGAGCAGTACTTC
CACWTAANEQYF
>TRBJ1-5|-|-|TRBV6-1
TGTGCCAGCAGTGCACAGGATCTTGAACCCCAGCATTTT
CASSAQDLEPQHF
>TRBJ1-2|once|-|TRBV10-3
TGTGCCATCAGTGACGGACAGTTCTATGGCTACACCTTC
CAISDGQFYGYTF
>TRBJ2-3|-|TRBD2|TRBV19
TGTGCCAGTAGCGACTCGAGCGGGAGAATGACAGATACGCAGTATTTT
CASSDSSGRMTDTQYF
>TRBJ1-3|few|-|TRBV18
TGTGCCAGCCTTAACCCCAGAAGTGGAAACACCATATATTTT
CASLNPRSGNTIYF
>TRBJ2-7|once|-|TRBV5-4
TGTGCCAGCAGCCCTGGGGTGCCCTACGAGCAGTACTTC
CASSPGVPYEQYF
>TRBJ2-5|-|-|TRBV7-9
TGTGCCAGCAGCAAGGAAGAGACCCAGTACTTC
CASSKEETQYF
>TRBJ2-3|-|-|TRBV5-1
TGCGCCAGCAGCCCCGGCGGGCAGATCACAGATACGCAGTATTTT
CASSPGGQITDTQYF
>TRBJ2-7|-|TRBD1|TRBV6-6
TGTGCCAGCAGCCGGGACAGGTACGAGCAGTACTTC
CASSRDRYEQYF
>TRBJ2-2|-|-|TRBV11-2
TGTGCCAGCAGCTTGGGGCCCTTTAGCCGGGAGCTGTTTTTT
CASSLGPFSRELFF
>TRBJ1-1|-|-|TRBV6-6
TGTGCCAGCAGTCCCCAAAGGAGGAACACTGAAGCTTTCTTT
CASSPQRRNTEAFF
>TRBJ2-7|once|TRBD2|TRBV15
TGTGCCACCAGCAGAGAATTAGCGGGAGATCCATACGAGCAGTACTTC
CATSRELAGDPYEQYF
>TRBJ1-1|-|-|TRBV2
TGTGCCAGCGGAAAACGGGGGGCAGGAAACACTGAAGCTTTCTTT
CASGKRGAGNTEAFF
>TRBJ1-5|-|-|TRBV27
TGTGCCAGCAGGAGTAACCGCTTGATTCATAGCAATCAGCCCCAGCATTTT
CASRSNRLIHSNQPQHF
>TRBJ2-5|-|-|TRBV18
TGTGCCAGCTCACCACCCGGACAGCCAGAGACCCAGTACTTC
CASSPPGQPETQYF
>TRBJ1-2|-|-|TRBV2
TGTGCCAGCAGTGATGGCAGGGTGGCCTATGGCTACACCTTC
CASSDGRVAYGYTF
>TRBJ1-5|-|-|TRBV19
TGTGCCAGTAGTCCGCAGGGCACTCAGCCCCAGCATTTT
CASSPQGTQPQHF
>TRBJ2-7|-|TRBD2|TRBV6-6
TGTGCCAGCAGCCGGACTAGCGGGAGCTACGAGCAGTACTTC
CASSRTSGSYEQYF
>TRBJ2-5|-|-|TRBV28
TGTGCCAGCAGTTTAGCAAAGACCCAGTACTTC
CASSLAKTQYF
>TRBJ1-5|-|-|TRBV5-4
TGTGCCAGCAGCTTGGCGGGTAACAATCAGCCCCAGCATTTT
CASSLAGNNQPQHF
>TRBJ2-1|-|TRBD2|TRBV2
TGTGCCAGCAGTGAAGCGATACTAGCGGGAGGTCGGTATGAGCAGTTCTTC
CASSEAILAGGRYEQFF
>TRBJ1-4|-|-|TRBV7-9
TGTGCCAGCAGGAGTTCGACAGGTAGTAGAGAAAAACTGTTTTTT
CASRSSTGSREKLFF
>TRBJ2-1|-|TRBD2|TRBV6-5
TGTGCCAGCAGTTACTTGGGGGGACTAGCCTACAATGAGCAGTTCTTC
CASSYLGGLAYNEQFF
>TRBJ2-5|-|-|TRBV7-9
TGTGCCAGCAGCTTAATGGGCCCAGTGGCAGAGACCCAGTACTTC
CASSLMGPVAETQYF
>TRBJ2-2|-|-|TRBV6-1
TGTGCCAGCAGTGAAAGGGAGCTGTTTTTT
CASSERELFF
>TRBJ2-3|-|-|TRBV11-3
TGTGCCAGCACCCTAGAAGATACGCAGTATTTT
CASTLEDTQYF
>TRBJ2-1|-|-|TRBV20-1
TGCAGTGCTAGAGGCCCGAATGAGCAGTTCTTC
CSARGPNEQFF
>TRBJ1-1|-|-|TRBV20-1
TGCAGACCGGTGAACACTGAAGCTTTCTTT
CRPVNTEAFF
>TRBJ2-5|-|-|TRBV5-1
TGCGCCAGCAGCCCCGCGGGTCTCGTCCCCCGGGAGACCCAGTACTTC
CASSPAGLVPRETQYF